The present T cell receptor (beta chain) was sequenced within a study of regulatory T cells in long-lasting Graves disease. Libraries of TCR beta came from iRepertoire HTBI primers plus Arm-PCR of CDR3 regions. TCRdb analysed the multiplex PCR reads with MiXCR anew, one entry per CDR3 protein. The sample includes roughly 360,000 distinct CDR3 sequences, 20% to 25% seen only once; the top ten take around 30%. Specified time point: persistent/refractory GD, antithyroid drugs over 5 years with positive TRAb. Making the TCR library involved RNA that had been extracted from PBMCs. This clonotype has ten or more counts. Germline loops: CDR1 SNHLY, CDR2 FYNNEI. V shed 8 bases and J 5 bases; nucleotides not matched to a gene: 17. The CDR3 has 17 amino acids.

Sequencing used peripheral blood mononuclear cells (PBMCs), obtained when the disease was refractory, from a patient treated with antithyroid drugs. The rearrangement uses TRBV2 and TRBJ2-5; 10 nucleotides align to TRBD1. The clonotype originates from a woman between 35 and 50 years old with Graves disease. CDR3: CASSGTGAPRGGETQYF. CDR3 bases: TGTGCCAGCTCCGGGACAGGGGCCCCCCGGGGGGGGGAGACCCAGTACTTC.